Shown below are 20 T cell receptor beta chains from a single sample sequenced in a study of cytomegalovirus exposure and HLA in healthy donors. Vbeta (60) and Jbeta (13) primers were used in the PCR. The protocol was immunoSEQ multiplex PCR, while the TCRdb copy is restricted to in-frame clones and leaves out a portion. The table records some 130,000 clones, around two thirds of them present only once. The specimen was PBMCs. Source of these receptors: a woman aged 40 to 49 in good health and CMV-seronegative.

Notes on this clone: A junction end diverges from the germline sequence, so it may reflect a read error. The chain has TRBV5-4 and TRBJ1-2; a possible D gene is TRBD1 (6 bases). Germline loops: CDR1 SGHNT, CDR2 YYREEE (reference sequence). CDR3 length equals 16 residues. The CDR3, as DNA: TGTGCCAGCAGCTTGTTCACCCCTGGAACAGGGATACGGGCTATCTTC. This codes for CASSLFTPGTGIRAIF.

This clone was picked up a small number of times. The V gene is TRBV6-5, the J gene TRBJ1-1; 9 nucleotides line up with TRBD1. The V gene's germline CDR1 is MNHEY and CDR2 SVGAGI. Trimming took 6 bases from V and 9 from J; bases not matched to a gene: 5. This CDR3 has 12 residues. CDR3 amino acids: CASRETGGKAFF. CDR3 DNA: TGTGCCAGCAGGGAGACAGGGGGAAAAGCTTTCTTT.

In its sample, this clone was seen a few times. The V gene is TRBV7-6, the J gene TRBJ2-7; TRBD1 agrees at 11 bases. The ends lost 2 bases at V and 7 bases at J; junction bases unmatched: 4. Germline V CDR1 and CDR2: SGHVS, FNYEAQ. There are 14 residues in the CDR3. CDR3 amino acids: CASSLRTGGREQYF. The CDR3 DNA follows: TGTGCCAGCAGCTTAAGGACAGGGGGCAGGGAGCAGTACTTC.

The gene calls are TRBV5-1 and TRBJ1-2, with 11 bases fitting TRBD1. The CDR3 extends over 18 amino acids. V shed 4 bases, J shed 6 bases, and the junction held 17 bases outside the gene matches. Germline CDR1 is SGHRS and CDR2 is YFSETQ. The CDR3 sequence: CASSAQSGQGVFWDGYTF. CDR3 in DNA: TGCGCCAGCAGCGCCCAATCGGGACAGGGGGTTTTTTGGGATGGCTACACCTTC.

V and J are TRBV27 and TRBJ1-5; D call uncertain. The CDR3 totals 13 residues. The V end was cut by 6 bases, the J end by 8 bases, with 14 bases between. Germline V lookup: CDR1 MNHEY, CDR2 SMNVEV (reference sequence). The chain's CDR3 is CASSQTPVEPQHF. The CDR3 region has the DNA TGTGCCAGCAGCCAAACCCCGGTTGAGCCCCAGCATTTT.

This sequence joins TRBV7-8 and TRBJ1-2; possibly TRBD1 for D (5 bases). The CDR3 totals 12 residues. The V and J ends lost 4 bases and 6 bases respectively, with 9 bases between them. Germline CDR1 and CDR2: SGHVS and FQNEAQ. CDR3 loop: CASSSEGDGYTF. The CDR3 coding sequence is TGTGCCAGCAGCTCAGAAGGGGATGGCTACACCTTC.

This clone has just one count. The gene calls are TRBV10-3 and TRBJ1-2; tentative D call: TRBD1 (6 bases). Trimming took 7 bases from V and 3 from J, leaving 9 bases between them. This CDR3 region has 12 residues. Germline V CDR1 and CDR2: ENHRY, SYGVKD. In DNA form, the CDR3 reads TGTGCCATCAAGGCAGGGGACTATGGCTACACCTTC. It is translated as CAIKAGDYGYTF.

This clone was detected only a few times. This rearrangement joins TRBV15 to TRBJ1-2; tentative D call: TRBD1 (6 bases). There are 15 residues in the CDR3. Germline V gene lookup returns CDR1 LNHNV and CDR2 YYDKDF (reference sequence). The V end was cut by 3 bases, the J end by 1 base, with 12 bases between. CDR3 protein: CATSSHRALNYGYTF. CDR3 sequence (DNA): TGTGCCACCAGCAGCCACAGGGCCCTTAACTATGGCTACACCTTC.

This clone was recorded only once. The V and J genes are TRBV7-9 and TRBJ1-1; perhaps TRBD1 as D (6 bases). The germline gives CDR1 SEHNR, CDR2 FQNEAQ (reference sequence). Trimming removed 6 bases from V and 5 bases from J, with 16 bases in between. There are 14 residues in the CDR3. The CDR3 nucleotides read TGTGCCAGCAGTCACAGGGCCTTGGGAACTGAAGCTTTCTTT. Protein: CASSHRALGTEAFF.

V is TRBV6-1 and J is TRBJ2-7, with D possibly being TRBD1 (5 bases). Deletions cut 2 bases from V and 5 bases from J, with 19 bases between. The germline V gene has CDR1 MNHNS and CDR2 SASEGT. The CDR3 contains 16 residues. In DNA, the CDR3 is TGTGCCAGCAGTGAACAGGGCGCGCTTGCTTTCCACGAGCAGTACTTC. It yields the protein CASSEQGALAFHEQYF.

The V and J genes are TRBV29-1 and TRBJ1-6; D gene ambiguous. Germline V CDR1 and CDR2: SQVTM, ANQGSEA. The V gene lost 0 bases and the J gene lost 6 bases, with 15 bases spanning the gap. This CDR3 spans 16 amino acids. The CDR3 loop reads CSVEDRPSGTNSPLHF. For the CDR3, the DNA is TGCAGCGTTGAAGATCGGCCCTCAGGTACTAATTCACCCCTCCACTTT.

This clone has only a few counts. The V gene is TRBV5-6, the J gene TRBJ1-4; no firm D call. Germline values: CDR1 SGHDT, CDR2 YYEEEE. The CDR3 has 14 residues. The V end was cut by 4 bases, the J end by 8 bases, with 15 bases between. The CDR3 sequence is CASSVPETGEKLFF. CDR3 DNA sequence: TGTGCCAGCAGCGTCCCTGAGACTGGGGAAAAACTGTTTTTT. Full variable domain (rest looked up from reference TRBV5-6 and TRBJ1-4): DAGVTQSPTHLIKTRGQQVTLRCSPKSGHDTVSWYQQALGQGPQFIFQYYEEEERQRGNFPDRFSGHQFPNYSSELNVNALLLGDSALYLCASSVPETGEKLFFGSGTQLSVL.

This clone was counted between two and nine times. V gene TRBV4-1 combines with J gene TRBJ2-2; D uncertain. The CDR3 totals 14 residues. The V end lost 4 bases, the J end lost 6 bases, and 12 bases lay between the germline ends. CDR1 is MGHRA and CDR2 is YSYEKL in the germline V gene. This CDR3 is CASSRIVVAGELFF. CDR3 in DNA: TGCGCCAGCAGCCGTATAGTCGTGGCCGGGGAGCTGTTTTTT.

The chain combines TRBV19 with TRBJ1-6, with D hard to call. The CDR3 extends over 15 amino acids. Germline values: CDR1 LNHDA, CDR2 SQIVND (reference sequence). Trimming took 0 bases from V and 7 from J, leaving 10 bases between them. CDR3 loop: CASSIDETENSPLHF. The CDR3 nucleotides are TGTGCCAGTAGTATAGATGAGACGGAGAATTCACCCCTCCACTTT.

This chain links TRBV10-3 with TRBJ2-2, with a tentative D call TRBD2 (5 bases). CDR1 is ENHRY, CDR2 SYGVKD, per germline. CDR3 length: 16 amino acids. With 8 bases removed from V and 1 base from J, the gap between germline ends came to 17 bases. The CDR3 sequence: CAIAPTERGNTGELFF. CDR3 DNA sequence: TGTGCCATCGCCCCGACTGAACGGGGGAACACCGGGGAGCTGTTTTTT.

This clone was picked up one time. The chain recombines TRBV5-4 with TRBJ1-2; 10 bases align to TRBD1. The germline V gene has CDR1 SGHNT and CDR2 YYREEE (reference sequence). The CDR3 spans 15 residues. J gave up 8 bases and V 0 bases, and 7 bases lay outside the gene matches. The CDR3 DNA reads TGTGCCAGCAGCTTGGATTGGACAGGGGGATACGGCTACACCTTC. Protein product: CASSLDWTGGYGYTF.

The rearrangement joins TRBV28 to TRBJ1-1; 8 bases fit TRBD1. CDR3 size: 14 residues. Trimming took 1 base from V and 4 from J; bases not matched to a gene: 2. Germline loops: CDR1 MDHEN, CDR2 SYDVKM. The CDR3 reads CASSLFDRGTEAFF. The CDR3 nucleotides are TGTGCCAGCAGTTTATTCGACAGGGGCACTGAAGCTTTCTTT.

With respect to this clone: This same CDR3 is encoded by further DNA sequences in the sample. The CDR3 DNA follows: TGTGCCAGCAGCCACGACAGGGGAGGTAACACTGAAGCTTTCTTT. Encoded protein: CASSHDRGGNTEAFF. The chain couples TRBV7-6 to TRBJ1-1; 8 bases are shared with TRBD1. Germline V gene lookup returns CDR1 SGHVS and CDR2 FNYEAQ. V shed 5 bases and J 2 bases; nucleotides not matched to a gene: 7. The CDR3 length is 15 residues.

J is TRBJ1-4 and V is TRBV4-1; 7 bases match TRBD1. J lost 5 bases, V lost 8 bases, and 14 bases had no gene match. In germline, CDR1 is MGHRA, CDR2 YSYEKL. The CDR3 has 16 residues. The CDR3 DNA reads as TGCGCCAGCCGATTAGAACCGGGACAGAGAAATGAAAAACTGTTTTTT. It specifies CASRLEPGQRNEKLFF.

The chain combines TRBV30 with TRBJ1-1; TRBD1 might be the D (5 bases). This CDR3 is 12 amino acids long. Germline V gene sequence: CDR1 GTSNPN, CDR2 SVGIG (reference sequence). V dropped 5 bases and J dropped 2 bases, with 9 bases sitting between them. The CDR3, as DNA: TGTGCCTGGTCTGACAGTAACACTGAAGCTTTCTTT. This translates into CAWSDSNTEAFF.